These T cell receptor beta chains were read from a single sample in a study of shared clonotypes between healthy human individuals. The protocol was immunoSEQ multiplex PCR, while the TCRdb copy is restricted to in-frame clones and leaves out a portion. Of hundreds of thousands of clones listed, approximately 95% are singletons. The sequencing sample was made of naive CD8+ T cells sorted from blood. Receptor source: a woman in her thirties in good health. CDR3s include the opening cysteine and the closing phenylalanine or tryptophan. The D gene is left open where the match is weak. Part of the rows lack a size; the others show once, few, many or a class for expanded clones.

D gene | J gene | V gene | clone size | CDR3 DNA | CDR3 protein
- | TRBJ2-7 | TRBV28 | - | TGTGCCAGCAGTTTGGGTCTGGTCAGGGGTGGCTACGAGCAGTACTTC | CASSLGLVRGGYEQYF
- | TRBJ2-7 | TRBV4-1 | once | TGCGCCAGCAGCCCCTACTCAACAGGGATCTACGAGCAGTACTTC | CASSPYSTGIYEQYF
TRBD2 | TRBJ2-2 | TRBV9 | once | TGTGCCAGCAGCGAAAGAACTAGCGACCCGAACACCGGGGAGCTGTTTTTT | CASSERTSDPNTGELFF
- | TRBJ2-3 | TRBV9 | - | TGTGCCAGCAGTAGACACCTCACAGATACGCAGTATTTT | CASSRHLTDTQYF
- | TRBJ2-7 | TRBV28 | - | TGTGCCAGTGGGGCATCGTACTACGAGCAGTACTTC | CASGASYYEQYF
TRBD1 | TRBJ2-7 | TRBV2 | - | TGTGCCGGAGGGCGGCCGGGACAGGCGCGGGGGCAGTACTTC | CAGGRPGQARGQYF
TRBD1 | TRBJ2-7 | TRBV19 | - | TGTGCCAGTAGTCCGGGACAGTTGTCCTACGAGCAGTACTTC | CASSPGQLSYEQYF
- | TRBJ1-2 | TRBV2 | - | TGTGCCAGCAGTCACAGGGATGGCTACACCTTC | CASSHRDGYTF
- | TRBJ2-1 | TRBV21-1 | - | TGTGCCAGCAGCAAAGGTGGGGGAGTAGAAGACAATGAGCAGTTCTTC | CASSKGGGVEDNEQFF
- | TRBJ2-7 | TRBV4-1 | - | TGCGCCAGCAGCCAACCCTCCGATGGGTACGAGCAGTACTTC | CASSQPSDGYEQYF
TRBD2 | TRBJ2-7 | TRBV6-1 | - | TGTGCCAGCGTCCGCTCGGGGGGGCCTACGGAGCAGTACTTC | CASVRSGGPTEQYF
- | TRBJ1-1 | TRBV7-6 | - | TGTGCCAGCAGCTTAGGGGGGGACGTTGAAGCTTTCTTT | CASSLGGDVEAFF
TRBD1 | TRBJ2-7 | TRBV27 | - | TGTGCCAGCAGGCCCGGGACAGGGTCGGAGCAGTACTTC | CASRPGTGSEQYF
- | TRBJ2-7 | TRBV5-6 | - | TGTGCCAGCAGCTTGGGTGGACTAAAGGGCGAGCAGTACTTC | CASSLGGLKGEQYF
TRBD1 | TRBJ2-7 | TRBV11-2 | - | TGTGCCAGCAGCTTAGGGCCGGGACAGGGATCGTCCTACGAGCAGTACTTC | CASSLGPGQGSSYEQYF
TRBD1 | TRBJ2-1 | TRBV27 | - | TGTGCCAGCAGCTCCGGGACAGGGGGCTTCGGTGAGCAGTTCTTC | CASSSGTGGFGEQFF
- | TRBJ1-1 | TRBV7-9 | few | TGTGCCAGCAGCTTAGCATCCGGGACACACACTGAAGCTTTCTTT | CASSLASGTHTEAFF
- | TRBJ2-2 | TRBV6-5 | - | TGTGCCAGCAGTTACGCCACCGGGGAGCTGTTTTTT | CASSYATGELFF
- | TRBJ2-7 | TRBV28 | - | TGTGCCAGCAGTTCCTTAGCTAATTCCTACGAGCAGTACTTC | CASSSLANSYEQYF
- | TRBJ1-1 | TRBV2 | few | TGTGCCAGCAGTGAACGGATGGAGCCTGAAGCTTTCTTT | CASSERMEPEAFF
- | TRBJ1-1 | TRBV7-9 | - | TGTGCCAGCAGCCTTCCTCAGCGGAACACTGAAGCTTTCTTT | CASSLPQRNTEAFF
TRBD1 | TRBJ1-2 | TRBV5-6 | - | TGTGCCAGCAGCTCGGACAGGGGTTATGGCTACACCTTC | CASSSDRGYGYTF